This TCR beta chain is from a study of PD-1 blockade in classical Hodgkin lymphoma. The germline gives CDR1 SNHLY, CDR2 FYNNEI. V was clipped by 0 bases and J by 5 bases; unmatched bases: 7. CDR3 size: 16 residues. General study points: As was reported, newly diagnosed patients showed lower baseline TCR diversity than healthy donors did. Exclusion was the outcome for patients who began nivolumab under 1 year after ASCT. Complete responders had baseline diversity similar to newly diagnosed patients.

All patients experienced relapse after autologous stem cell transplantation, and brentuximab vedotin exposure was variable. This table comes from immunoSEQ multiplex PCR, and its TCRdb copy is limited to in-frame clones, with some not included. The sample shows some 13,000 clones, around 84% of them seen only once. A remark on this clone: The target antigen is unknown.

The chain has TRBV2 and TRBJ1-2; 9 positions match TRBD1. The receptor's source is a human donor with classical Hodgkin lymphoma. Material: peripheral blood mononuclear cells (PBMCs), obtained at baseline. The CDR3 loop reads CASSEATGGAGYGYTF. The CDR3 DNA reads TGTGCCAGCAGTGAAGCTACAGGGGGCGCCGGTTATGGCTACACCTTC.